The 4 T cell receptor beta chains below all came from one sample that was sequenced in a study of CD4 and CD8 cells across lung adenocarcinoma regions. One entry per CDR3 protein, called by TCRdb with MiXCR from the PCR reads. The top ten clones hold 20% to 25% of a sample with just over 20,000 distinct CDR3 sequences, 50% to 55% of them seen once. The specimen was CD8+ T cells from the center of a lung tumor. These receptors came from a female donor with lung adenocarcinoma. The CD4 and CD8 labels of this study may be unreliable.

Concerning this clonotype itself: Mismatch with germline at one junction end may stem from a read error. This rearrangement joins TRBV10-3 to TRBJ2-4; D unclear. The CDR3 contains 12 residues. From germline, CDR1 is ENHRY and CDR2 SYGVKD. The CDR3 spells CAGKRDKDIQYF. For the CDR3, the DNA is TGTGCGGGGAAGAGAGACAAAGACATTCAGTACTTC.

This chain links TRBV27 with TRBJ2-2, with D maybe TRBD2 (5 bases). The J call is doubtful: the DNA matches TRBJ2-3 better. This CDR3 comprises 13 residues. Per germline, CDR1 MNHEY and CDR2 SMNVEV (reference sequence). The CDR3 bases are TGTGCCAGCAGTTTAGGGATTACCGGGAAGCAGTATTTT. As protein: CASSLGITGKQYF.

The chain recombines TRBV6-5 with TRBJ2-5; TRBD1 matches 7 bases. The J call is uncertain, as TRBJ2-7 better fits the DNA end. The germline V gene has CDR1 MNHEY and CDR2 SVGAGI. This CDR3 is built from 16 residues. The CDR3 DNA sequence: TGTGCCAGCAGTTTCAACCGGGACAGACTTTTCTACGAGCAGTACTTC. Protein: CASSFNRDRLFYEQYF.

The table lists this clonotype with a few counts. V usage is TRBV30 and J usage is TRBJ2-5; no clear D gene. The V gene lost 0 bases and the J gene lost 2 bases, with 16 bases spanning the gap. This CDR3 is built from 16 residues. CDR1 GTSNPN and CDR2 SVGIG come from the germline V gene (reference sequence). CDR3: CAWSVARAARQETQYF. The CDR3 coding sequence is TGTGCCTGGAGTGTAGCGCGCGCGGCTAGACAAGAGACCCAGTACTTC.